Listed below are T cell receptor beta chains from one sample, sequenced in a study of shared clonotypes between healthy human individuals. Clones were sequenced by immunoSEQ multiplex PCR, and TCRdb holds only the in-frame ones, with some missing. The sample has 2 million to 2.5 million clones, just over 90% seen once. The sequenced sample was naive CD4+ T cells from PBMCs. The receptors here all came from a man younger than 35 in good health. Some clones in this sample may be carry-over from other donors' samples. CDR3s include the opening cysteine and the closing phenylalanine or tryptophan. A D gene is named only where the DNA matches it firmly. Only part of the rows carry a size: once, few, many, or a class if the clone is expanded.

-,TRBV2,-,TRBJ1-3,CASSLTVSGNTIYF,TGTGCCAGCAGCCTGACAGTCTCTGGAAACACCATATATTTT
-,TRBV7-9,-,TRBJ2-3,CASSLVASSTDTQYF,TGTGCCAGCAGCTTAGTGGCTAGCAGCACAGATACGCAGTATTTT
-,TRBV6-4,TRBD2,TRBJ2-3,CASSDSGLAGGTDTQYF,TGTGCCAGCAGTGACTCGGGCCTAGCGGGAGGCACAGATACGCAGTATTTT
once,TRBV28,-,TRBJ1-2,CASSLKWRDAGYTF,TGTGCCAGCAGTCTAAAATGGAGGGATGCTGGCTACACCTTC
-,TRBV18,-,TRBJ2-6,CASSPLHSSGANVLTF,TGTGCCAGCTCACCACTCCACAGCTCTGGGGCCAACGTCCTGACTTTC
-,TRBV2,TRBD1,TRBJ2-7,CASSDEDRVSYEQYF,TGTGCCAGCAGTGATGAGGACAGGGTCTCCTACGAGCAGTACTTC
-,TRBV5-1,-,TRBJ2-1,CASSPGERLVGVRDNEQFF,TGCGCCAGCAGCCCGGGGGAGAGATTGGTGGGAGTCCGTGACAATGAGCAGTTCTTC
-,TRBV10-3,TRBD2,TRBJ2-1,CATTSSGTGTSGYNEQFF,TGTGCCACCACTTCCAGCGGGACCGGGACTAGCGGCTACAATGAGCAGTTCTTC
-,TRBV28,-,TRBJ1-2,CASRTELDSRYGYTF,TGTGCCAGCAGAACTGAACTAGACAGCAGATATGGCTACACCTTC
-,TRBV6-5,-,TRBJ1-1,CASNPPPGMNTEAFF,TGTGCCAGCAACCCACCCCCAGGGATGAACACTGAAGCTTTCTTT
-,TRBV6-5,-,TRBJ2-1,CASREPGIQAEQFF,TGTGCCAGCAGAGAACCAGGGATTCAGGCTGAGCAGTTCTTC
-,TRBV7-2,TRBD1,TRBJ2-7,CASSFDRVGEQYF,TGTGCCAGCAGCTTCGACAGGGTTGGGGAGCAGTACTTC
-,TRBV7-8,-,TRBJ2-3,CASSIPRSGRGTDTQYF,TGTGCCAGCAGCATACCAAGAAGCGGAAGAGGCACAGATACGCAGTATTTT
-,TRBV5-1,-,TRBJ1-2,CASSFGGVDYGYTF,TGCGCCAGCAGCTTCGGCGGGGTAGACTATGGCTACACCTTC
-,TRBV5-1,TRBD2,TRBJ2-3,CASSVGLAGSTDTQYF,TGCGCCAGCAGCGTCGGACTAGCGGGGAGCACAGATACGCAGTATTTT
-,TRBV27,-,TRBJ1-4,CASSLKGERYEKLFF,TGTGCCAGCAGTTTAAAAGGGGAGCGGTACGAAAAACTGTTTTTT
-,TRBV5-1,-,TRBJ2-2,CASSLGSSSQNTGELFF,TGCGCCAGCAGCTTGGGCAGTTCAAGTCAGAACACCGGGGAGCTGTTTTTT
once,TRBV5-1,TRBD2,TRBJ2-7,CASSLGQTSGTYEQYF,TGCGCCAGCAGCCTAGGTCAGACTAGCGGAACCTACGAGCAGTACTTC